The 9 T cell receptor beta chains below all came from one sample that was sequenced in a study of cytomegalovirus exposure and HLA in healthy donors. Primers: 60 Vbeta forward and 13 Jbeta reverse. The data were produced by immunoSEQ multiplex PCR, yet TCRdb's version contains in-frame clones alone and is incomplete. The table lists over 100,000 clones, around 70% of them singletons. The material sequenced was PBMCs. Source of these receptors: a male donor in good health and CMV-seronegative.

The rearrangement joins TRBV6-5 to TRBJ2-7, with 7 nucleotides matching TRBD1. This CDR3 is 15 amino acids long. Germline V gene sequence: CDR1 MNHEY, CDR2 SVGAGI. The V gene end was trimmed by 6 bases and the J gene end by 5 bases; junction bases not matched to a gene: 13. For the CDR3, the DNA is TGTGCCAGCAGCATAAACGGACAGGAGGACCACGAGCAGTACTTC. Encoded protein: CASSINGQEDHEQYF.

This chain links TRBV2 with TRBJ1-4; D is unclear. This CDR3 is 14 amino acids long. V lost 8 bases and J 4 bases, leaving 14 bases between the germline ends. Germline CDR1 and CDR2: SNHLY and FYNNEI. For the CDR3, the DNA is TGTGCCAGCCTGTTTGCCAGGCTTAATGAAAAACTGTTTTTT. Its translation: CASLFARLNEKLFF.

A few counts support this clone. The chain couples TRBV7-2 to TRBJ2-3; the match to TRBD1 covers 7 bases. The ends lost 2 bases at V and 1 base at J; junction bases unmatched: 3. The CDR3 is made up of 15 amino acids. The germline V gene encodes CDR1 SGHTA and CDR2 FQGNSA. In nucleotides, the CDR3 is TGTGCCAGCAGCTTACGCACAGGGGGCACAGATACGCAGTATTTT. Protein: CASSLRTGGTDTQYF.

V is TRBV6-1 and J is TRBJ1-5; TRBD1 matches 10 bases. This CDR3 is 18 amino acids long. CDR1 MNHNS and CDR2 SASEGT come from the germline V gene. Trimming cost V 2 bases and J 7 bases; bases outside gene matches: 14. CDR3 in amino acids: CASSERGWDRGSGQPQHF. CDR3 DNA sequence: TGTGCCAGCAGTGAAAGAGGGTGGGACAGGGGATCGGGGCAGCCCCAGCATTTT.

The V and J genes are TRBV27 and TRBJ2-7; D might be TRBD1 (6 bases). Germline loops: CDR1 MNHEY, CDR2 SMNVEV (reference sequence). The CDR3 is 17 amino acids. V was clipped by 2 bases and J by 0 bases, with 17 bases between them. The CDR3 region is CASSLHRVSPFSYEQYF. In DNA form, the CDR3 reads TGTGCCAGCAGTTTACACAGGGTTTCCCCTTTCTCCTACGAGCAGTACTTC.

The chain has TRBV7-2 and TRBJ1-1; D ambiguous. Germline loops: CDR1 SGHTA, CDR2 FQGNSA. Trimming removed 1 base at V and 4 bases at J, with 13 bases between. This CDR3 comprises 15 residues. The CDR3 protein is CASSLGSAVRTEAFF. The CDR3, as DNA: TGTGCCAGCAGCTTAGGGTCCGCGGTTCGCACTGAAGCTTTCTTT.

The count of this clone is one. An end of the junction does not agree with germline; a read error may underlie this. Here the CDR3 reads CSSSPGQGNTEAFF. For the CDR3, the DNA is TGTTCCAGCAGCCCCGGACAGGGTAACACTGAAGCTTTCTTT. V usage is TRBV7-9 and J usage is TRBJ1-1; TRBD1 aligns across 8 bases. Germline V gives CDR1 SEHNR, CDR2 FQNEAQ (reference sequence). This CDR3 is 14 amino acids long.

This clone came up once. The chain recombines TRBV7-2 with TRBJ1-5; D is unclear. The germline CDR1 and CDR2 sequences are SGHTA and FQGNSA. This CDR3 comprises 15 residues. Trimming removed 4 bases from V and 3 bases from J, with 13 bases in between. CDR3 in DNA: TGTGCCAGCAGCTACCACGCGAACCACAATCAGCCCCAGCATTTT. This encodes CASSYHANHNQPQHF.

CDR3 sequence (DNA): TGTGCCAGCAGCCACAGGGGGATGAACACTGAAGCTTTCTTT. Translation gives CASSHRGMNTEAFF. The V call is TRBV27, the J call TRBJ1-1; 8 nucleotides agree with TRBD1. This CDR3 is 14 amino acids long. The V segment lost 6 bases and the J segment 0 bases; nucleotides outside the gene matches: 3. CDR1 and CDR2 from the germline V gene are MNHEY and SMNVEV (reference sequence).